This entry concerns a single T cell receptor (beta chain). In the original workflow: Estimated nucleated cell counts came from reference gene primer amplification. Assay: immunoSEQ multiplex PCR; the TCRdb copy retains only in-frame clones and omits some. V, J and clone size are those of that table, while D and trimming were read from the DNA. This table has 160,000 or so clones, approximately 81% appearing once. This sample is part of a study of blood T cell repertoires in COVID-19. The CDR3 runs to 15 residues. Germline-derived CDR1 and CDR2 are LNHDA and SQIVND (reference sequence). V was pared by 5 bases and J by 13 bases, with 11 bases of the junction left unmatched.

The receptor was derived from a woman aged 50 to 60 who had recovered from COVID-19. The chain uses TRBV19 and TRBJ1-6; 10 positions match TRBD1. The sequenced sample consisted of PBMCs or T cells enriched from blood (not recorded which). The chain's CDR3 is CASSPGTGAPVPLHF. The DNA for the CDR3 is TGTGCCAGTAGTCCCGGGACAGGGGCCCCTGTGCCCCTCCACTTT.